This TCR beta chain was recovered during a study of cytomegalovirus exposure and HLA in healthy donors. Worth noting for this clone: Its antigen is currently unknown.

Germline loops: CDR1 SNHLY, CDR2 FYNNEI. The V segment lost 8 bases and the J segment 5 bases; nucleotides outside the gene matches: 10. The CDR3 is 14 amino acids. General study results and limits: Presence/absence analysis assumed near-uniform sequencing depth across donors.

PCR primers comprised 60 Vbeta and 13 Jbeta primers. Clones were read by immunoSEQ multiplex PCR, and TCRdb kept only the in-frame ones, dropping some. Found here are about 190,000 clones, over 60% of them singletons; the top ten hold under 5%. This TCR derives from a young man in good health and CMV-seropositive. The chain couples TRBV2 to TRBJ1-1, with 8 bases matching TRBD1. Source material: PBMCs. The chain's CDR3 is CASSTSQGGTEAFF. The CDR3 nucleotides read TGTGCCAGCTCTACGTCACAGGGGGGGACTGAAGCTTTCTTT.